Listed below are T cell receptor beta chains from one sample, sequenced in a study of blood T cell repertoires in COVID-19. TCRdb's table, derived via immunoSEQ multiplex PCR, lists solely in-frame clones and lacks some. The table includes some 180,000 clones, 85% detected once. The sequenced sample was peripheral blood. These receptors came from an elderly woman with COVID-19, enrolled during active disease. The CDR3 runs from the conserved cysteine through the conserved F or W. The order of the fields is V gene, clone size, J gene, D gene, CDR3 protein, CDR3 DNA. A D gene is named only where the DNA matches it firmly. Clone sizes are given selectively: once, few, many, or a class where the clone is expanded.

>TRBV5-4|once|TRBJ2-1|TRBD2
CASSSGTNPSYNEQFF
TGTGCCAGCAGTTCCGGGACTAACCCCTCCTACAATGAGCAGTTCTTC
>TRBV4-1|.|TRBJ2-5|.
CASSRPLRGPNRVQETQYF
TGCGCCAGCAGCCGCCCTCTGAGAGGGCCGAACCGTGTCCAAGAGACCCAGTACTTC
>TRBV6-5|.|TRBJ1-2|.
CASSYGQSYGYTF
TGTGCCAGCAGTTACGGGCAGAGCTATGGCTACACCTTC
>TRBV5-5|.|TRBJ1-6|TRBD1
CASSLQSGTGGLNSPLHF
TGTGCCAGCAGCCTCCAATCCGGGACAGGGGGACTAAATTCACCCCTCCACTTT
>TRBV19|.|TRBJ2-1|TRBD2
CASRVAGSYNEQFF
TGTGCCAGTAGGGTAGCGGGGTCCTACAATGAGCAGTTCTTC
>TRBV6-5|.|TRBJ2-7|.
CASSYQSGLPYEQYF
TGTGCCAGCAGTTACCAGTCAGGGCTTCCCTACGAGCAGTACTTC
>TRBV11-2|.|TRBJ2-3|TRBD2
CASSLFGTSVDTQYF
TGTGCCAGCAGCTTGTTCGGGACTAGCGTTGATACGCAGTATTTT
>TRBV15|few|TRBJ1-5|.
CATSKDLHQPQHF
TGTGCCACCAGCAAGGACTTGCATCAGCCCCAGCATTTT
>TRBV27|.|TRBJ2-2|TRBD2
CASSAGGLYTGELFF
TGTGCCAGCTCCGCGGGGGGGCTTTACACCGGGGAGCTGTTTTTT
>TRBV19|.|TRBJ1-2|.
CASMGSTAQNGYTF
TGTGCCAGTATGGGGTCGACAGCCCAAAATGGCTACACCTTC
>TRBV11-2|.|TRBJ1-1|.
CASSWGRATEAFF
TGTGCCAGCAGCTGGGGCAGGGCCACTGAAGCTTTCTTT
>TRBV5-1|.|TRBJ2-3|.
CASSLVQGTDTQYF
TGCGCCAGCAGCTTGGTTCAGGGGACAGATACGCAGTATTTT
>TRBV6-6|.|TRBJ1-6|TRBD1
CASSRRDRGTSPLHF
TGTGCCAGCAGCCGGCGTGACAGGGGTACTTCACCCCTCCACTTT
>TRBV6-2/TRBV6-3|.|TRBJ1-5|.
CASSSESNQPQHF
TGTGCCAGCAGTAGCGAGAGCAATCAGCCCCAGCATTTT
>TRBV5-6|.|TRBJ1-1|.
CASTRGPGGGTEAFF
TGTGCCAGCACCCGTGGTCCAGGCGGAGGCACTGAAGCTTTCTTT
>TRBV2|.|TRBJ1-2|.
CASSPLSRLANYGYTF
TGTGCCAGCAGCCCCCTCTCCCGCCTAGCTAACTATGGCTACACCTTC
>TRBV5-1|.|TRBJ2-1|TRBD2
CASSGDAAGNEQFF
TGCGCCAGTAGCGGGGACGCTGCGGGGAATGAGCAGTTCTTC
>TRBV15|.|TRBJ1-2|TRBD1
CATSSMDRGRHGYTF
TGTGCCACCAGCAGCATGGACAGGGGGCGTCATGGCTACACCTTC
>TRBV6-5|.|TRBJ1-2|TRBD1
CASRGQGNYGYTF
TGTGCCAGCAGGGGACAGGGTAACTATGGCTACACCTTC
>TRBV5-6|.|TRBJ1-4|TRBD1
CASSVPGQPTPKLFF
TGTGCCAGCAGCGTCCCGGGACAGCCTACGCCAAAACTGTTTTTT
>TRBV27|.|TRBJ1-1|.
CASSSWGGTEAFF
TGTGCCAGCAGTTCATGGGGGGGGACTGAAGCTTTCTTT
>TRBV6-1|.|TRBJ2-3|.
CASSERERADTQYF
TGTGCCAGCAGTGAGAGGGAGCGTGCAGATACGCAGTATTTT
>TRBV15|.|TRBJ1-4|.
CATSRGPRTYNEKLFF
TGTGCCACCAGCAGAGGTCCCAGGACTTACAATGAAAAACTGTTTTTT
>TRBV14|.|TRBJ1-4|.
CASSRGGRAGKLFF
TGTGCCAGCAGCCGAGGTGGGAGGGCAGGAAAACTGTTTTTT
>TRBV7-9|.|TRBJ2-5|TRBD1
CASSLRDREVTETQYF
TGTGCCAGCAGCTTAAGGGACAGGGAGGTCACGGAGACCCAGTACTTC
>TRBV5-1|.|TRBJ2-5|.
CASSSPTGYQETQYF
TGCGCCAGCAGCTCGCCAACGGGGTACCAAGAGACCCAGTACTTC
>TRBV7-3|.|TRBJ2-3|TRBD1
CASSYGQGGTDTQYF
TGTGCCAGCAGCTATGGACAGGGGGGGACAGATACGCAGTATTTT
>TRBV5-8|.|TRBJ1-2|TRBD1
CASSLGQGGAGYTF
TGTGCCAGCAGCCTCGGACAGGGAGGAGCTGGCTACACCTTC
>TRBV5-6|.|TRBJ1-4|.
CASSGTGGKLFF
TGTGCCAGCAGCGGTACGGGTGGGAAACTGTTTTTT
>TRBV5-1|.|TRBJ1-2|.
CASSLLENYGYTF
TGCGCCAGCAGCTTATTGGAGAACTATGGCTACACCTTC
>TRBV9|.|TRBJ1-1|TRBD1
CASSVQQGASTEAFF
TGTGCCAGCAGCGTACAACAGGGGGCGAGCACTGAAGCTTTCTTT
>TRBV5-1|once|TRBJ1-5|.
CASSLETGQPQHF
TGCGCCAGCAGCTTGGAGACGGGACAGCCCCAGCATTTT
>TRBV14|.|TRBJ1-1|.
CASSRSNQNTEAFF
TGTGCCAGCAGCCGTTCTAACCAGAACACTGAAGCTTTCTTT
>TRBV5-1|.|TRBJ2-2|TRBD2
CASSGLAADTGELFF
TGCGCCAGCAGCGGGCTAGCGGCGGACACCGGGGAGCTGTTTTTT
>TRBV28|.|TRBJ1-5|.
CASSPHNQPQHF
TGTGCCAGCAGCCCCCATAATCAGCCCCAGCATTTT
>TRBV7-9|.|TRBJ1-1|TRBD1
CASSLGQVMNTEAFF
TGTGCCAGCAGCCTCGGACAGGTCATGAACACTGAAGCTTTCTTT
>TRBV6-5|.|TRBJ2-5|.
CASSYFREETQYF
TGTGCCAGCAGTTACTTCAGGGAAGAGACCCAGTACTTC
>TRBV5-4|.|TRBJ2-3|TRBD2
CASSPGTSGRADTQYF
TGTGCCAGCAGTCCGGGGACTAGCGGGAGGGCAGATACGCAGTATTTT
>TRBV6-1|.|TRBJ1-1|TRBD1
CASSETGATEAFF
TGTGCCAGCAGTGAGACAGGGGCCACTGAAGCTTTCTTT
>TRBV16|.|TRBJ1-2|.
CASSQSRVGYGYTF
TGTGCCAGCAGCCAAAGCAGGGTTGGATATGGCTACACCTTC
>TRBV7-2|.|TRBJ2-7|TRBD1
CANRGQAEIYEQYF
TGTGCCAACCGCGGACAGGCAGAAATCTACGAGCAGTACTTC
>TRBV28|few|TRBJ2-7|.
CASNYGSSPEQYF
TGTGCCAGCAATTACGGGAGTTCACCCGAGCAGTACTTC
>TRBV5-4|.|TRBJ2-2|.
CASNRQVDTGELFF
TGTGCCAGCAACCGACAGGTGGACACCGGGGAGCTGTTTTTT
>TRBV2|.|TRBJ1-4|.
CASSDSISTHEKLFF
TGTGCCAGCAGTGACTCAATTAGTACCCATGAAAAACTGTTTTTT